This paragraph covers one T cell receptor (beta chain) sequence. Per the study methods: Amplification of reference gene primers was used by the study to estimate nucleated cell counts. Clones were sequenced by immunoSEQ multiplex PCR, and TCRdb holds only the in-frame ones, with some missing. The DNA gave D and trimming, while V, J and clone size come from that table. The sample has approximately 490,000 clones; roughly nine tenths are singletons. The record originates from a study of blood T cell repertoires in COVID-19. As for the study in general: Italy, Spain and the United States were the sources of the convalescent and acute COVID-19 samples.

Cohort 3 recovery required two negative PCRs, clearance, or symptom resolution. With 1 base removed from V and 5 bases from J, the gap between germline ends came to 5 bases. The CDR3 runs 13 residues. In germline, CDR1 is SGHAT, CDR2 FQNNGV. The sequence was obtained from a woman aged 60-75 years who had recovered from COVID-19. The specimen sequenced was PBMCs or T cells enriched from blood (not recorded which). The J gene is TRBJ2-2, the V gene TRBV11-2; no clear D gene. Here the CDR3 reads CASSLGTTGELFF. The CDR3 nucleotides read TGTGCCAGCAGCTTAGGCACAACCGGGGAGCTGTTTTTT.